The 5 T cell receptor beta chains given below trace back to one sample, sequenced in a study of CXCR3-negative and CXCR3-positive naive CD8 T cells. Via 5' RACE with UMI labels, TRB cDNA libraries were prepared. TCRdb processed the 5' RACE reads again and assigns one entry to each CDR3 protein, with no DNA. The sample table includes fewer than 55,000 distinct CDR3 sequences. Sequences were obtained from naive CXCR3- CD8+ T cells from blood. The sample's subset: CD45RO-CCR7+CD27+CD95- naive CD8+ T cells lacking CXCR3 (TNR3-). Receptor source: a human donor in good health. Some clones in this sample may be carry-over from other donors' samples.

The chain is built from TRBV7-9 and TRBJ1-1; the D gene TCRdb calls, TRBD1, cannot be checked with no DNA. Germline CDR1 SEHNR, CDR2 FQNEAQ (reference sequence). This CDR3 comprises 11 residues. CDR3 sequence: CASSLEGDQVF.

This chain joins TRBV29-1 and TRBJ2-7; TCRdb calls TRBD2, which cannot be checked without DNA. Germline loops: CDR1 SQVTM, CDR2 ANQGSEA. The CDR3 has 15 residues. The CDR3 loop reads CSVEGTSGPNYEQYF.

This sequence joins TRBV28 and TRBJ2-5; TCRdb gives TRBD1 as the D gene, but with no DNA this cannot be confirmed. Germline V lookup: CDR1 MDHEN, CDR2 SYDVKM. This CDR3 has 14 residues. CDR3 protein: CASKQLGGQETQYF.

The gene calls are TRBV5-4 and TRBJ2-2. The CDR3 length is 14 residues. Germline CDR1 reads SGHNT; CDR2 reads YYREEE (reference sequence). The CDR3 loop reads CASSLVPSTGELFF.

The chain joins TRBV29-1 to TRBJ2-7; TCRdb designates TRBD1, a call that cannot be tested without DNA. From germline, CDR1 is SQVTM and CDR2 ANQGSEA. The CDR3 contains 12 residues. CDR3 amino acids: CSAGGTGGEQYF.